This TCR beta chain stems from a study of T cell clones after liver transplantation. Study summary: Blood was drawn pre-transplant, before withdrawal, and after full or failed withdrawal.

This clone was counted only a few times. Its target is not known. Unstimulated PBMCs were sorted into CD3+CD4+ and CD3+CD8+ populations. Overall study findings and caveats: Graft donor-reactive T cells may have migrated into the graft rather than being deleted. A significant post-transplant drop in circulating graft-donor-reactive CD4 TCRbeta sequences occurred in most of the 8 subjects.

Produced via immunoSEQ multiplex PCR; TCRdb's table is partial and in-frame only. The sample yields some 50,000 clones, less than 75% seen once. The receptor was isolated from a human patient who received a liver transplant. Some T cells may trace back to the graft donor. The sample was CD4+ T cells from blood, taken at the 22-month timepoint.

CDR3 DNA sequence: TGTGCCAGCATACCAGGGGGCTTGAGAAACGGGGCCAACGTCCTGACTTTC. Its translation: CASIPGGLRNGANVLTF. The chain employs TRBV2 and TRBJ2-6; 8 positions match TRBD1. Trimming took 7 bases from V and 4 from J; bases not matched to a gene: 12. The germline V gene encodes CDR1 SNHLY and CDR2 FYNNEI. This CDR3 comprises 17 residues.